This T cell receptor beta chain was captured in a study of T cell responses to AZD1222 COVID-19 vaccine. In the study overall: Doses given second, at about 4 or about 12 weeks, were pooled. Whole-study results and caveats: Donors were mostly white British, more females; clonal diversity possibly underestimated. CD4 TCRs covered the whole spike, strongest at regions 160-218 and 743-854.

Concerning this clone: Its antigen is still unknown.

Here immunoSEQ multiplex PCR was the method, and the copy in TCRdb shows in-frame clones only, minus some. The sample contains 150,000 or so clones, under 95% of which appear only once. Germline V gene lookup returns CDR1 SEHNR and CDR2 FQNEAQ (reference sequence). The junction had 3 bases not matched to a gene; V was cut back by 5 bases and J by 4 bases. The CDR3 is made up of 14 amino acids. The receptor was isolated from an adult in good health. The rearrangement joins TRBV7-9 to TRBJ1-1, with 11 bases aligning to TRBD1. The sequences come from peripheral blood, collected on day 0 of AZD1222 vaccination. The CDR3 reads CASSPGTGGTEAFF. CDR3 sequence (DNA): TGTGCCAGCAGCCCGGGGACAGGGGGCACTGAAGCTTTCTTT.